The rows below give T cell receptor beta chains drawn from one sample of a study of blood T cell repertoires in COVID-19. Profiling relied on immunoSEQ multiplex PCR, and the TCRdb table lists in-frame clones only, not all of them. The sample includes 150,000 to 250,000 clones, approximately 80% of them seen just once. Sequenced sample: PBMCs or T cells enriched from blood (not recorded which). The source of these receptors is a middle-aged man who had recovered from COVID-19. Each CDR3 is given with its conserved first and last residue. The D gene is left open where the match is weak. Size is stated for part of the rows, as once, few or many counts, or as a class when the clone is expanded.

j_call: TRBJ1-5
v_call: TRBV2
clone_size: .
d_call: TRBD1
cdr3_nt: TGTGCCAGCAGTGAAAGACAGGGGATTTTTCAGCCCCAGCATTTT
cdr3_aa: CASSERQGIFQPQHF

j_call: TRBJ1-3
v_call: TRBV7-6
clone_size: .
d_call: TRBD1
cdr3_nt: TGTGCCAGCAGCTTAGCGCCGGGACAGGGCAGCTCTGGAAACACCATATATTTT
cdr3_aa: CASSLAPGQGSSGNTIYF

j_call: TRBJ2-5
v_call: TRBV28
clone_size: .
d_call: .
cdr3_nt: TGTGCCAGCAGAGGTTCGAGGTTGCCCTTTCAAGAGACCCAGTACTTC
cdr3_aa: CASRGSRLPFQETQYF

j_call: TRBJ1-5
v_call: TRBV6-1
clone_size: .
d_call: TRBD1
cdr3_nt: TGTGCCAGCAGTGAAGGGCCCACTGGGGCAGGGGGTAATCAGCCCCAGCATTTT
cdr3_aa: CASSEGPTGAGGNQPQHF

j_call: TRBJ2-2
v_call: TRBV11-3
clone_size: .
d_call: TRBD2
cdr3_nt: TGTGCCAGCAGCCTAGCGGGAGAAGGCTCCGGGGAGCTGTTTTTT
cdr3_aa: CASSLAGEGSGELFF

j_call: TRBJ2-7
v_call: TRBV10-2
clone_size: .
d_call: TRBD2
cdr3_nt: TGCGCCAGCAGCCGAAGGACGACTAGCGGGAGACTCGAGCAGTACTTC
cdr3_aa: CASSRRTTSGRLEQYF

j_call: TRBJ1-6
v_call: TRBV2
clone_size: .
d_call: .
cdr3_nt: TGTGCCAGCATACGGGACTTAACTTATAATTCACCCCTCCACTTT
cdr3_aa: CASIRDLTYNSPLHF

j_call: TRBJ1-5
v_call: TRBV6-1
clone_size: .
d_call: .
cdr3_nt: TGTGCCAGCAGTGAAGGGCTCAGGGGACACCCGGGCAATCAGCCCCAGCATTTT
cdr3_aa: CASSEGLRGHPGNQPQHF

j_call: TRBJ1-6
v_call: TRBV12-5
clone_size: .
d_call: .
cdr3_nt: TGTGCTAGTGGTTTGGTACATGGGGGCACCTATAATTCACCCCTCCACTTT
cdr3_aa: CASGLVHGGTYNSPLHF

j_call: TRBJ2-5
v_call: TRBV30
clone_size: .
d_call: TRBD2
cdr3_nt: TGTGCCGGGAGGGCGGGAGCCCAAGAGACCCAGTACTTC
cdr3_aa: CAGRAGAQETQYF

j_call: TRBJ2-6
v_call: TRBV9
clone_size: .
d_call: TRBD2
cdr3_nt: TGTGCCAGCAGCCCGGGAGGCCCGATCTCTGGGGCCAACGTCCTGACTTTC
cdr3_aa: CASSPGGPISGANVLTF

j_call: TRBJ2-3
v_call: TRBV7-3
clone_size: .
d_call: TRBD1
cdr3_nt: TGTGCCAGCAGCTTATCAACAGGGGTCGGGGCTACGCAGTATTTT
cdr3_aa: CASSLSTGVGATQYF

j_call: TRBJ2-6
v_call: TRBV5-8
clone_size: .
d_call: .
cdr3_nt: TGTGCCAGCAGCTTGGCGACAGACTCTGGGGCCAACGTCCTGACTTTC
cdr3_aa: CASSLATDSGANVLTF

j_call: TRBJ1-6
v_call: TRBV5-4
clone_size: few
d_call: .
cdr3_nt: TGTGCCAGCAGCCTGCCAGCGAGGGATAATTCACCCCTCCACTTT
cdr3_aa: CASSLPARDNSPLHF

j_call: TRBJ2-1
v_call: TRBV9
clone_size: .
d_call: TRBD2
cdr3_nt: TGTGCCAGCAGTAAAACCGGGACTAGCGGAAATGAGCAGTTCTTC
cdr3_aa: CASSKTGTSGNEQFF

j_call: TRBJ2-1
v_call: TRBV5-1
clone_size: .
d_call: .
cdr3_nt: TGCGCCAGCAGCTTGGGGACAGAGGGCAATGAGCAGTTCTTC
cdr3_aa: CASSLGTEGNEQFF

j_call: TRBJ1-1
v_call: TRBV5-1
clone_size: .
d_call: .
cdr3_nt: TGCGCCAGCAGCGCCAGGGATGAGAGAACTGAAGCTTTCTTT
cdr3_aa: CASSARDERTEAFF

j_call: TRBJ1-5
v_call: TRBV28
clone_size: .
d_call: .
cdr3_nt: TGTGCCAGCAGTTTATCAGGGCACCAGCCCCAGCATTTT
cdr3_aa: CASSLSGHQPQHF

j_call: TRBJ1-4
v_call: TRBV7-9
clone_size: .
d_call: .
cdr3_nt: TGTGCCAGCAGCTCCACCGACACCCTTGGAAGAGAAAAACTGTTTTTT
cdr3_aa: CASSSTDTLGREKLFF

j_call: TRBJ1-6
v_call: TRBV28
clone_size: .
d_call: .
cdr3_nt: TGTGCCAGCAAACGGGTGTCCTATAATTCACCCCTCCACTTT
cdr3_aa: CASKRVSYNSPLHF

j_call: TRBJ1-1
v_call: TRBV9
clone_size: .
d_call: .
cdr3_nt: TGTGCCAGCAGCGGCGGGACCGTCGATTTT
cdr3_aa: CASSGGTVDF

j_call: TRBJ1-5
v_call: TRBV28
clone_size: once
d_call: TRBD1
cdr3_nt: TGTGCCAGCAGTTTAAAGTTTGGACAGGGACCCTATCAGCCCCAGCATTTT
cdr3_aa: CASSLKFGQGPYQPQHF

j_call: TRBJ2-1
v_call: TRBV7-3
clone_size: .
d_call: .
cdr3_nt: TGTGCCAGCAGCCTGACTGGGTCCTACAATGAGCAGTTCTTC
cdr3_aa: CASSLTGSYNEQFF

j_call: TRBJ1-5
v_call: TRBV3-1/TRBV3-2
clone_size: .
d_call: TRBD1
cdr3_nt: TGTGCCAGCAGCCCAGCAGGGACAGGCAGCAATCAGCCCCAGCATTTT
cdr3_aa: CASSPAGTGSNQPQHF